The subject of this entry is one TCR beta chain. The target antigen is unknown. These data are taken from a study of T-cell reconstitution after alpha-beta-depleted transplantation in children. Trimming shortened V by 5 bases and J by 5 bases, and 15 bases separated the two germline ends. The CDR3 is made up of 13 amino acids. Germline loops: CDR1 DFQATT, CDR2 SNEGSKA (reference sequence). Library preparation (for TCRbeta) was performed with unique molecular identifiers. TCRdb re-derived calls from the PCR reads in MiXCR, one entry per CDR3 protein. The data contain about 600,000 distinct CDR3 sequences, approximately 22% of them singletons. Study-wide points: Certain patients had high TCRbeta diversity at day 60, and it came from recipient T cells and thymic progenitors that survived. Several hundred expanded graft clones reportedly supplied alpha-beta T cells about two months after transplant. Counts and diversity of T cells one year after transplant came mostly from newly produced T cells.

The chain carries TRBV20-1 and TRBJ2-5; D not certain. This specimen was PBMCs, mostly from graft donor cells, taken 360 days after TCRalphabeta/CD19-depleted stem cell transplant. This receptor was obtained from a boy under two years old who had a stem cell transplant for acute myeloid leukemia, so the T cells may come from the graft donor. The CDR3 bases are TGCAGTGCTTCCCGACCGGCAGCGGAGACCCAGTACTTC. Residues: CSASRPAAETQYF.